One T cell receptor beta chain is described in this entry. Its antigen is still unknown. This sample stems from a study of T cell responses to AZD1222 COVID-19 vaccine. The data were produced by immunoSEQ multiplex PCR, yet TCRdb's version contains in-frame clones alone and is incomplete. The sample has some 170,000 clones, more than 80% seen once. Germline V gene data show CDR1 as SGHAT and CDR2 as FQNNGV. Trimming cost V 1 base and J 3 bases, with 10 bases left between them. The CDR3 length is 15 residues. Study-wide points: Following two doses of AZD1222, Spike-specific TCR breadth and depth rose.

Sample: peripheral blood, taken 28 days after the second dose of the MenACWY control vaccine. V gene TRBV11-2 combines with J gene TRBJ2-4; tentatively, D is TRBD2 (6 bases). This TCR came from an adult who received the MenACWY meningococcal vaccine as a control. The CDR3 is CASSLVVADKNIQYF. In nucleotides, the CDR3 is TGTGCCAGCAGCTTAGTTGTAGCGGACAAAAACATTCAGTACTTC.